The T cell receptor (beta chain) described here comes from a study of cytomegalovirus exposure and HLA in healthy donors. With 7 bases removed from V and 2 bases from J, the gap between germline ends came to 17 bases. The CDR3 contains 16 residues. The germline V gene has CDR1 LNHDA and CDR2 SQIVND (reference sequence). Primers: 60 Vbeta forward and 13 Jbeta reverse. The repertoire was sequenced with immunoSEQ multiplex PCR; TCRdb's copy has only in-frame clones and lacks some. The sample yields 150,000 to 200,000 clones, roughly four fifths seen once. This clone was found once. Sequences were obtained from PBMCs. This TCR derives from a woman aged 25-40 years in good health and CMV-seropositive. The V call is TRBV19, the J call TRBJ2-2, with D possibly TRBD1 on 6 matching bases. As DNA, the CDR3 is TGTGCCAGTACCTATACGGGGACACGCAACACCGGGGAGCTGTTTTTT. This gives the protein CASTYTGTRNTGELFF. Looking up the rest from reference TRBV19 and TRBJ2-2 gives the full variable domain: DGGITQSPKYLFRKEGQNVTLSCEQNLNHDAMYWYRQDPGQGLRLIYYSQIVNDFQKGDIAEGYSVSREKKESFPLTVTSAQKNPTAFYLCASTYTGTRNTGELFFGEGSRLTVL.